This T cell receptor beta chain emerged from a study of shared clonotypes between healthy human individuals. A note on this clone: The antigen is undetermined.

Points from the study as a whole: Generation probabilities of non-shared clonotypes were lower (relative to those shared by all four donors). Across a handful of donors, naive CD4 shared about 5%, naive CD8 more than 3%, memory CD4 2.3%, memory CD8 0.4%.

Investigators spread the genomic DNA of each subset evenly over several immunoSEQ plates. Here immunoSEQ multiplex PCR was the method, and the copy in TCRdb shows in-frame clones only, minus some. Here the sample spans approximately 620,000 clones, 97% being singletons. Donors were healthy HIV-negative adults without recently reported acute infections or vaccinations. Germline CDR1 WNHNN, CDR2 SYGVQD (reference sequence). This CDR3 region has 14 residues. With 9 bases removed from V and 6 bases from J, the gap between germline ends came to 17 bases. The clonotype was recovered from a woman younger than 45 in good health. The V call is TRBV10-1, the J call TRBJ1-4, with a possible D match to TRBD1 (5 bases). Sample: naive CD4+ T cells sorted from blood. Subset meaning: CD45RA+ positively selected. CDR3 sequence (DNA): TGCGCCAGATCCCCACCAGGGACTCATGAAAAACTGTTTTTT. Encoded protein: CARSPPGTHEKLFF.